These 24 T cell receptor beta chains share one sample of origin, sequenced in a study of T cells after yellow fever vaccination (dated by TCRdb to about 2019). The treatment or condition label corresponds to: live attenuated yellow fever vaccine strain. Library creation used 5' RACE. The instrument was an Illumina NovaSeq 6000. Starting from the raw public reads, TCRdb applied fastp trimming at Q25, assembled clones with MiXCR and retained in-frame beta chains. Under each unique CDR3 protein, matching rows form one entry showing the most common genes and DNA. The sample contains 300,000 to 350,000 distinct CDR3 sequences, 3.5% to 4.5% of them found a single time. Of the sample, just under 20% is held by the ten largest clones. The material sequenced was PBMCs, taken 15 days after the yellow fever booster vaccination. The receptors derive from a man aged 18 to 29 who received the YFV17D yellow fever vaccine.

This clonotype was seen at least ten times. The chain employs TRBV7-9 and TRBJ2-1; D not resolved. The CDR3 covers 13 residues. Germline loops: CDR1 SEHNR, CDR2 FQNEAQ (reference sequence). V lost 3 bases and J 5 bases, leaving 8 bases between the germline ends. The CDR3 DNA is TGTGCCAGCAGCTTCGGCCCTAACAATGAGCAGTTCTTC. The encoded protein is CASSFGPNNEQFF.

CDR3 sequence: CASSFGWLNTEAFF. As DNA, the CDR3 is TGTGCCAGCAGTTTCGGTTGGCTGAACACTGAAGCTTTCTTT. This sequence joins TRBV12-3 or TRBV12-4 and TRBJ1-1; no clear D gene. The CDR3 sequence is 14 residues long. Trimming removed 3 bases at V and 0 bases at J, with 8 bases between.

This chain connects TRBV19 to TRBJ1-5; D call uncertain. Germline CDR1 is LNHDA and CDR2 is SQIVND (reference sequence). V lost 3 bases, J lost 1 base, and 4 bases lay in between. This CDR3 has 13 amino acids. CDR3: CASSMDSNQPQHF. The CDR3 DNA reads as TGTGCCAGTAGTATGGACAGCAATCAGCCCCAGCATTTT.

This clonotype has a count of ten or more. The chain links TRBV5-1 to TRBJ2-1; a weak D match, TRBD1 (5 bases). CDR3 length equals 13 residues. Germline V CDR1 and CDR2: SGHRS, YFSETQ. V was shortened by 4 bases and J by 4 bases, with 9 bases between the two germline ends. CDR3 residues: CASSMDTYNEQFF. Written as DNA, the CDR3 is TGCGCCAGCAGCATGGACACTTACAATGAGCAGTTCTTC.

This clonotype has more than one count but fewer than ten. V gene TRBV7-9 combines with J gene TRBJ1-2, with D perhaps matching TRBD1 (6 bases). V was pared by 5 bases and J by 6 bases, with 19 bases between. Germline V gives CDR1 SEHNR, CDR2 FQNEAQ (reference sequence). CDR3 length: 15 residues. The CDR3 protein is CASSPTGLGVHGYTF. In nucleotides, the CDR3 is TGTGCCAGCAGCCCGACAGGCCTCGGGGTCCATGGCTACACCTTC.

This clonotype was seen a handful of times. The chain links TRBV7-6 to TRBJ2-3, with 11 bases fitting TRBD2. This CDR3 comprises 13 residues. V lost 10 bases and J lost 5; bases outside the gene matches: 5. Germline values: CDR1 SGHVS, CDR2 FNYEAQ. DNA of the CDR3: TGTGCCACCCTAGCGGGGGGAGGAGATACGCAGTATTTT. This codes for CATLAGGGDTQYF.

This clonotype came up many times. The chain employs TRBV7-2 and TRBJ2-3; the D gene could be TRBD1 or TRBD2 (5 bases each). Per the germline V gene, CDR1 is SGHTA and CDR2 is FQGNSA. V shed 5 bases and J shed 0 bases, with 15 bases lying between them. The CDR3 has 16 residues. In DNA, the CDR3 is TGTGCCAGCAGCCGGGACCTACCATCTAGCACAGATACGCAGTATTTT. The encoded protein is CASSRDLPSSTDTQYF.

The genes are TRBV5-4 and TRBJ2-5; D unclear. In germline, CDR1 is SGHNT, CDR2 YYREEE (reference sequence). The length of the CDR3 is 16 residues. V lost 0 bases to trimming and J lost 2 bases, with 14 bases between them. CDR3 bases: TGTGCCAGCAGCTTGGCGGAGCCCTCCTTACAAGAGACCCAGTACTTC. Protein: CASSLAEPSLQETQYF.

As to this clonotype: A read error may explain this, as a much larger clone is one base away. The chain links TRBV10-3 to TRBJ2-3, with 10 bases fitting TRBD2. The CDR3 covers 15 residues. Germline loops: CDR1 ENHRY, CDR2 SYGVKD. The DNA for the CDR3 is TGTGCCATCAAGGGAACTAGCGGGGTCACAGATACGCAGTGTTTT. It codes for CAIKGTSGVTDTQCF.

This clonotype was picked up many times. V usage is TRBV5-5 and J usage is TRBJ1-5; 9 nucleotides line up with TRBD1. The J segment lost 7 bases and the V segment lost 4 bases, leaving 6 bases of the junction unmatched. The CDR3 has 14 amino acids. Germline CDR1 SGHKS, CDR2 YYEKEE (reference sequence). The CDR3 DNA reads TGTGCCAGCAGCATAACAGGGGGCGGGCAGCCCCAGCATTTT. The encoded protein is CASSITGGGQPQHF.

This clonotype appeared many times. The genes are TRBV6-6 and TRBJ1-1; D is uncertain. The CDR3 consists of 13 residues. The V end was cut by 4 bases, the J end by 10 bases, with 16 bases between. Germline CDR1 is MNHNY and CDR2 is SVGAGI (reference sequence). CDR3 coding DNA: TGTGCCAGCAGTTCTTCCGGTCCCGCAGGAGCTTTCTTT. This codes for CASSSSGPAGAFF.

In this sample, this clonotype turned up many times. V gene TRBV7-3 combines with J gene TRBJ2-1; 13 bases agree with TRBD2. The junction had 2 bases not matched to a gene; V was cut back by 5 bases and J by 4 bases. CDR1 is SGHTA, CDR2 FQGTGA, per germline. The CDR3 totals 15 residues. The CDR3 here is CASSRGLAGYNEQFF. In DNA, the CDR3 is TGTGCCAGCAGCCGGGGACTAGCGGGGTACAATGAGCAGTTCTTC. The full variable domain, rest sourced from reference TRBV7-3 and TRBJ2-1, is GAGVSQTPSNKVTEKGKYVELRCDPISGHTALYWYRQSLGQGPEFLIYFQGTGAADDSGLPNDRFFAVRPEGSVSTLKIQRTERGDSAVYLCASSRGLAGYNEQFFGPGTRLTVL.

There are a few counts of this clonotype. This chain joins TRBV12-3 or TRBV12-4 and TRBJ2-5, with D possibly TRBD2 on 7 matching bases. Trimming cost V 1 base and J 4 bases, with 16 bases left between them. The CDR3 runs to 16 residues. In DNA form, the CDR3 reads TGTGCCAGCAGTTTAGGGGTCACAGGGAGGGGAGAGACCCAGTACTTC. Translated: CASSLGVTGRGETQYF.

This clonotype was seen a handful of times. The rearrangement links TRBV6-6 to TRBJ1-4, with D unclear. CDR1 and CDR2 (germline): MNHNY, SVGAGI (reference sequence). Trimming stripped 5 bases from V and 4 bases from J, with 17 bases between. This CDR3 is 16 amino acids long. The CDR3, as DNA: TGTGCCAGCAGTCCGCCCAGACGGATATTTAATGAAAAACTGTTTTTT. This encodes CASSPPRRIFNEKLFF.

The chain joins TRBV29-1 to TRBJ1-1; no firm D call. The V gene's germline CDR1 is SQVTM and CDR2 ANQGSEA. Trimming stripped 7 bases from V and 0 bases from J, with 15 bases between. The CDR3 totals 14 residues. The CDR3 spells CSAVMGYMNTEAFF. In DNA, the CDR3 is TGCAGCGCGGTTATGGGGTACATGAACACTGAAGCTTTCTTT.

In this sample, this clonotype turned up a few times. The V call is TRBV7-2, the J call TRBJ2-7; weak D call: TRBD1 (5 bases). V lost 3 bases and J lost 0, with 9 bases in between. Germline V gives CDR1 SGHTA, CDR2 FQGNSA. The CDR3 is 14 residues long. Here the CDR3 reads CASSLGPYSYEQYF. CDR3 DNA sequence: TGTGCCAGCAGCTTGGGGCCGTACTCCTACGAGCAGTACTTC.

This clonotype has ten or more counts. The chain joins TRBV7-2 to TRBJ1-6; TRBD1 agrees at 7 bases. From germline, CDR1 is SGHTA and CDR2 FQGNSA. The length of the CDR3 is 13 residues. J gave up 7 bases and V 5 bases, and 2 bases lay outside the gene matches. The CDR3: CASSTTGNSPLHF. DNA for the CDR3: TGTGCCAGCAGCACGACAGGGAATTCACCCCTCCACTTT.

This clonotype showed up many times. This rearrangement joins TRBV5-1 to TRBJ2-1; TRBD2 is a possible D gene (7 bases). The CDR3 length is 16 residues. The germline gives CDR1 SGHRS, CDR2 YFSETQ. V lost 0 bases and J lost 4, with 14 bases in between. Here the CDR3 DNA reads TGCGCCAGCAGCTTGGCCGAGGGGGGGGATTACAATGAGCAGTTCTTC. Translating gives CASSLAEGGDYNEQFF. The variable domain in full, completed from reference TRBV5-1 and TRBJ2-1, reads KAGVTQTPRYLIKTRGQQVTLSCSPISGHRSVSWYQQTPGQGLQFLFEYFSETQRNKGNFPGRFSGRQFSNSRSEMNVSTLELGDSALYLCASSLAEGGDYNEQFFGPGTRLTVL.

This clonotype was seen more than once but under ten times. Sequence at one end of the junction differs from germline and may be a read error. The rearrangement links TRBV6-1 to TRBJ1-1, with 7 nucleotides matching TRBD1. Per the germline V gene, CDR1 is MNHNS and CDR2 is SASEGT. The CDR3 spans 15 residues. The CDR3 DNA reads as TGTGCCAGCAGCGAAGCCGCAGGGGGTTGGACTGAAGCTTTCTTT. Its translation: CASSEAAGGWTEAFF.

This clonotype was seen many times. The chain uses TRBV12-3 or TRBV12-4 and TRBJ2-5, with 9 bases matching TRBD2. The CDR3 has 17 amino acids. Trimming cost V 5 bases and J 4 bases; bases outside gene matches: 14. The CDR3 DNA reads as TGTGCCAGCAGTCCACGCATCGCGGGGGGGGCCGGAGAGACCCAGTACTTC. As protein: CASSPRIAGGAGETQYF.

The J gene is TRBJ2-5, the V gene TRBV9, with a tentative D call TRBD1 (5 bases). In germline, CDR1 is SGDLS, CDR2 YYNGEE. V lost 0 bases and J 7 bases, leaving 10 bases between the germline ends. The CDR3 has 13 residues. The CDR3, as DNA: TGTGCCAGCAGCGTAGGTGGTCAGGGGACCCAGTACTTC. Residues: CASSVGGQGTQYF.

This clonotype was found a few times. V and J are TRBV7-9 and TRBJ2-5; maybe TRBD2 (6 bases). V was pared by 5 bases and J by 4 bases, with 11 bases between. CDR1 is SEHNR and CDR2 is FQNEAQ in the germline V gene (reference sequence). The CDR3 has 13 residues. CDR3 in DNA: TGTGCCAGCAGCATACGGGACTCAGAGACCCAGTACTTC. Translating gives CASSIRDSETQYF.

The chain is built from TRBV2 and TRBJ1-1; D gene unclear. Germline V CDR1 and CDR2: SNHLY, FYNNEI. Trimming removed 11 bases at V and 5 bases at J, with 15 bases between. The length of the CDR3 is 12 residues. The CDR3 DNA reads TGTGCCGGATCCCAAGGCGGAACTGAAGCTTTCTTT. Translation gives CAGSQGGTEAFF.

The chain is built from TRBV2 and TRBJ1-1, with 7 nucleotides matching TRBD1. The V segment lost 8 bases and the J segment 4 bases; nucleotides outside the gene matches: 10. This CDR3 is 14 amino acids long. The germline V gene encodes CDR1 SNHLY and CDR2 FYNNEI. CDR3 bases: TGTGCCAGCTACGCCACCGCAGGGGGCACTGAAGCTTTCTTT. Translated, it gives CASYATAGGTEAFF.